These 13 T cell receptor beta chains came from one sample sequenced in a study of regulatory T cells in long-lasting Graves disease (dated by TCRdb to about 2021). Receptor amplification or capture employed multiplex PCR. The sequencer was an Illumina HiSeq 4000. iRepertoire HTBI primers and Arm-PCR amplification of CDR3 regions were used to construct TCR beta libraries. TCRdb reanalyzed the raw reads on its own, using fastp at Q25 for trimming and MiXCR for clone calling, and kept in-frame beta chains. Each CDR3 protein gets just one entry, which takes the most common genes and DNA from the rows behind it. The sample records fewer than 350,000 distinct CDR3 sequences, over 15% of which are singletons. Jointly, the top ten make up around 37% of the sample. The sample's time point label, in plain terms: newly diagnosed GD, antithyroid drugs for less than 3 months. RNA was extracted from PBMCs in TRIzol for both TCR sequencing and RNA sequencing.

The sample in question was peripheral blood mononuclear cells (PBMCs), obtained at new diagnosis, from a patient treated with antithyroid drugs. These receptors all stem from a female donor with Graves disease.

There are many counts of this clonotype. The CDR3 is CASSSQEYEQYF. The CDR3 coding sequence is TGTGCCAGCAGTTCCCAGGAATACGAGCAGTACTTC. J is TRBJ2-7 and V is TRBV28; the D is unclear. Germline V lookup: CDR1 MDHEN, CDR2 SYDVKM. Between the trimmed V and J ends, which lost 4 bases and 4 bases, there was a span of 8 bases. This CDR3 has 12 amino acids. The full variable domain, with the rest looked up from reference TRBV28 and TRBJ2-7, is DVKVTQSSRYLVKRTGEKVFLECVQDMDHENMFWYRQDPGLGLRLIYFSYDVKMKEKGDIPEGYSVSREKKERFSLILESASTNQTSMYLCASSSQEYEQYFGPGTRLTVT.

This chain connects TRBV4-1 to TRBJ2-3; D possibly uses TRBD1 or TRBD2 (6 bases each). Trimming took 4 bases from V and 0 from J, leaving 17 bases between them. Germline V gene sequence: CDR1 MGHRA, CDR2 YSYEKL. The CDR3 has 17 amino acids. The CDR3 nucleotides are TGCGCCAGCAGCCTGCAAATGGGGGGCCTCAGCACAGATACGCAGTATTTT. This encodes CASSLQMGGLSTDTQYF.

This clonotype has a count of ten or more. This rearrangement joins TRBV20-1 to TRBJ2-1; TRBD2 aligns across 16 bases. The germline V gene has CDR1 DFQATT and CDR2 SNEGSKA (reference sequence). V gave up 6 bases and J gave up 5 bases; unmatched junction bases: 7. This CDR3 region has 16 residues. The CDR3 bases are TGCAGTGCAACGGGACTAGCGGGAGGGGTGGACAATGAGCAGTTCTTC. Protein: CSATGLAGGVDNEQFF.

The CDR3 sequence: CASSAGALSYEQYF. Written as DNA, the CDR3 is TGTGCCAGCAGTGCAGGGGCCCTCTCCTACGAGCAGTACTTC. The chain links TRBV25-1 to TRBJ2-7, with D possibly being TRBD1 (6 bases). V lost 4 bases, J lost 0 bases, and 10 bases lay in between. Germline V gene data show CDR1 as MGHDK and CDR2 as SYGVNS. This CDR3 has 14 amino acids.

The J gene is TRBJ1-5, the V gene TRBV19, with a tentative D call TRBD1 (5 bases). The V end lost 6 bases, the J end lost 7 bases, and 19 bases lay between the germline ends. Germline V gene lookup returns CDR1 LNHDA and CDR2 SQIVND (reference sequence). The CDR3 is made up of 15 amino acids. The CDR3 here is CASRPLFLAGQPQHF. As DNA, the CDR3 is TGTGCCAGTAGGCCTCTGTTTTTGGCAGGGCAGCCCCAGCATTTT.

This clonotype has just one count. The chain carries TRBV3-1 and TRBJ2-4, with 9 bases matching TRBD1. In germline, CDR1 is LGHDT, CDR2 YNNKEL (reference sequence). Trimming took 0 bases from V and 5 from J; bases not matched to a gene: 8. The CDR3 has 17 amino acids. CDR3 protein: CASSQDWRDRVQNIQYF. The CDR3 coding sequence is TGTGCCAGCAGCCAAGATTGGAGGGACAGGGTACAAAACATTCAGTACTTC.

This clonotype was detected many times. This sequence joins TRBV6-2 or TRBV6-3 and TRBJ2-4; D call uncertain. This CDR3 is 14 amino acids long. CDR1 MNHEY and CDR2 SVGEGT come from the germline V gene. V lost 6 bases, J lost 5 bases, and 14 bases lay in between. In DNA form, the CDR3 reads TGTGCCAGCAGGCCACAGTCCACTCAAAACATTCAGTACTTC. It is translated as CASRPQSTQNIQYF.

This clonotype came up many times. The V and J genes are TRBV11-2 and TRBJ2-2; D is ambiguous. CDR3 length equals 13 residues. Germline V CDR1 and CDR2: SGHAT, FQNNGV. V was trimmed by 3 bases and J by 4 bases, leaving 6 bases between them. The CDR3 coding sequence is TGTGCCAGCAGCTTGACGGTCACCGGGGAGCTGTTTTTT. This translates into CASSLTVTGELFF.

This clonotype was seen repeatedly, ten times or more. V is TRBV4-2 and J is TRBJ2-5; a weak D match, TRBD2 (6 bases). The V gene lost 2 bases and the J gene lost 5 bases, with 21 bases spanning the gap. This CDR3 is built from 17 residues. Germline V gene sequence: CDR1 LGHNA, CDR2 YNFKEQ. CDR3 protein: CASSQRFAGTRYETQYF. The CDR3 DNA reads TGTGCCAGCAGCCAACGTTTTGCGGGGACTCGGTACGAGACCCAGTACTTC.

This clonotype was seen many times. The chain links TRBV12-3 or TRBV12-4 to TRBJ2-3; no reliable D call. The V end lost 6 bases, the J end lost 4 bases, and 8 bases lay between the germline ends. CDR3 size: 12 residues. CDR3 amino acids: CASSYRSDTQYF. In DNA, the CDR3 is TGTGCCAGCAGCTACCGGTCAGATACGCAGTATTTT.

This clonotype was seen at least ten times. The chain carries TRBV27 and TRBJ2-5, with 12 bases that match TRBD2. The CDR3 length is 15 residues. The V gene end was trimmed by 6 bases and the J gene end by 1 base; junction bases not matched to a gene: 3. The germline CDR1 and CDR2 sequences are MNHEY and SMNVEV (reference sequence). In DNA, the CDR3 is TGTGCCAGCAGCCAACTAGCGGGAGGCCAAGAGACCCAGTACTTC. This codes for CASSQLAGGQETQYF.

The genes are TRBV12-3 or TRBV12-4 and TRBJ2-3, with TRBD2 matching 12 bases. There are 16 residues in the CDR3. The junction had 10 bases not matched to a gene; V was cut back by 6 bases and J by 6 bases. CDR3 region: CASSETSGSLVDTQYF. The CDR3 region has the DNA TGTGCCAGCAGCGAGACTAGCGGGAGTTTAGTTGATACGCAGTATTTT.

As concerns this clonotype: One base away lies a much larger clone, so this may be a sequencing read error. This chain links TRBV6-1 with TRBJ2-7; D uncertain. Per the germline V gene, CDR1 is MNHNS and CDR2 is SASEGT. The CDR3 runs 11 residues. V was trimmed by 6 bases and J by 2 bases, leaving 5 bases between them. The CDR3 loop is CASSKTYEQYF. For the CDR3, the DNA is TGTGCCAGCAGCAAAACCTACGAGCAGTACTTC.